The table lists the clone carrying this T cell receptor (beta chain) with many counts. These data are taken from a study of Graves' ophthalmopathy and Graves' hyperthyroidism. Germline loops: CDR1 SQVTM, CDR2 ANQGSEA. The CDR3 loop spans 12 amino acids. J gave up 4 bases and V 4 bases, and 0 bases lay outside the gene matches. Amplification targeted the TCR beta CDR3 regions, with RNA transcripts as the source material. A first-round RT-PCR used HTBI primers, followed by a second-round multiplex PCR. From the multiplex PCR reads, TCRdb called clonotypes with MiXCR, one entry per CDR3 protein. The sample carries about 1.2 million distinct CDR3 sequences, 35% to 40% recorded once. Other autoimmune diseases, uncontrolled infections, pregnancy and lactation each led to patient exclusion. Diagnosis was based on clinical symptoms, serum thyroxine, TRAb, thyroid ultrasound and orbital computed tomography.

Material: peripheral blood or thyroid tissue (not recorded which). The TCR was taken from an adult man with Graves' hyperthyroidism. The gene calls are TRBV29-1 and TRBJ2-2; 7 nucleotides align to TRBD2. The CDR3 coding sequence is TGCAGCGTTGCGGGGGGCACCGGGGAGCTGTTTTTT. Protein sequence: CSVAGGTGELFF.